This note documents a single T cell receptor beta chain sequence. This receptor's antigen is unknown. No per-base quality is available; no much larger clone lies one base away. TCRbeta CDR3 regions were amplified from genomic DNA by means of the immunoSEQ Assay, a bias-controlled multiplex PCR. Per the source publication's procedure: Nucleated cell counts per sample were estimated from amplification of reference gene primers within the assay. Sequence reads were collapsed and filtered to measure the absolute abundance of every unique TCRbeta CDR3 rearrangement. For each sample, productive Simpson clonality was calculated as the square root of Simpson's diversity index over productive rearrangements. TCRdb re-hosts the immuneACCESS table, in-frame sequences only. Its copies lack some clones; in the studies checked, an unresolved V gene accounts for under half of them, and the cause for the rest is not known. V and J calls and clone size follow that table, whereas D and trimming were derived from the DNA. The sample contains roughly 260,000 clones, 86% of them found a single time. Less than 3% of the sample rests with the top ten.

Participants in the prospective study were enrolled through a virtual design, were aged roughly 18 to 95 years, and lived in about two dozen United States geographic areas. In the prospective study, participants were assigned to cohorts based on the clinical history participants reported in a screening survey and a study questionnaire. Recovered participants in ImmuneRACE Cohort 3 were defined by two consecutive negative NP/OP PCR tests, clearance by a healthcare professional, or resolution of symptoms. Mobile phlebotomists in the prospective study collected whole blood, serum and a nasopharyngeal or oropharyngeal swab from every participant. Prospective study participants could optionally give additional blood draws and questionnaires over a 2-month period. Prospective study blood samples were shipped either frozen or at room temperature before DNA extraction. CDR1 and CDR2 are read off the germline V gene as MDHEN and SYDVKM. The CDR3, from cysteine to phenylalanine, totals 14 residues. Only the CDR3 portion is preserved as DNA: 42 bases, with reading frame beginning at the first base.

This record comes from a study of blood T cell repertoires in COVID-19 (dated by TCRdb to the early 2020s). As for the study more broadly: Collaborator samples came from the United States, Italy and Spain and covered acute and convalescent phases of COVID-19. Samples were obtained from the ongoing ImmuneRACE study (first 160 participants) and from 1,254 subjects provided by 6 global collaborators. Subjects who had been exposed to COVID-19, were actively infected with it, or had recovered from it provided the deeply sampled blood TCRbeta repertoires that made up the dataset. The prospective study material was composed of cDNA or gDNA derived from T cells, B-cell-depleted T cells, or PBMCs. Where HLA class I and class II types were available, the types were taken from metadata supplied by the sample provider, not from assay-based typing. The sample metadata nearly always contained a de-identified subject ID, COVID-19 status, age in years and sex. The repertoires were released in a freely available public database meant as a resource for research on the immune response to SARS-CoV-2.

On the study overall, not on this receptor specifically: Clinical and demographic metadata were provided uncurated, with the amount varying by source and participant.

This clonotype was obtained from a woman aged 18-29 years who had recovered from COVID-19. The sample was PBMCs or T cells enriched from blood (not recorded which). The chain links TRBV28 with TRBJ1-3, with the D gene too uncertain to name. The CDR3 here reads CVSTGGSGGNTIYF. The sequenced DNA: TGTGTCTCCACGGGAGGCTCTGGTGGAAACACCATATATTTT.